The next 12 T cell receptor beta chains were all read from a single sample in a study of OX40 agonist ivuxolimab in advanced cancers. Some clones are missing from TCRdb's copy, which holds only in-frame ones; the method was immunoSEQ multiplex PCR. The table includes approximately 30,000 clones, roughly 80% detected once. The sequences come from CD4+ or CD8+ T cells sorted from blood, collected in a trial of the OX40 agonist ivuxolimab. These receptors were taken from an adult with an advanced solid tumor such as melanoma, head and neck, liver or kidney cancer.

This clone is classed as medium-sized. The rearrangement links TRBV19 to TRBJ1-5; TRBD1 is a possible D gene (6 bases). The CDR3 has 13 residues. Trimming left V 7 bases short and J 9 bases short, with 16 bases between. Germline V CDR1 and CDR2: LNHDA, SQIVND (reference sequence). The CDR3 DNA sequence: TGTGCCAGTACTCATAGCGGAGGGGGGCCCCAGCATTTT. This sequence encodes CASTHSGGGPQHF.

The chain couples TRBV5-4 to TRBJ2-1, with D perhaps matching TRBD2 (5 bases). The ends were cut back, 2 bases at V and 10 bases at J, with 7 bases in the middle. CDR3 length equals 11 residues. CDR1 SGHNT and CDR2 YYREEE come from the germline V gene (reference sequence). CDR3 residues: CASSFGGEQFF. The CDR3 region has the DNA TGTGCCAGCAGCTTCGGCGGGGAGCAGTTCTTC.

The rearrangement joins TRBV4-1 to TRBJ2-7, with D perhaps being TRBD1 or TRBD2 (5 bases each). The CDR3 has 17 residues. V gave up 2 bases and J gave up 6 bases, with 23 bases separating them. The V gene's germline CDR1 is MGHRA and CDR2 YSYEKL. This CDR3 reads CASSQPPSDILRGEQYF. CDR3 bases: TGCGCCAGCAGCCAACCACCTTCGGACATCCTTCGGGGCGAGCAGTACTTC.

The V call is TRBV7-6, the J call TRBJ2-3, with D perhaps matching TRBD2 (5 bases). The CDR3 is 17 amino acids. The germline CDR1 and CDR2 sequences are SGHVS and FNYEAQ. Trimming took off 4 bases at V and 0 bases at J, with 17 bases between the two ends. The CDR3 sequence: CASSSPVLGLSTDTQYF. CDR3 nucleotides: TGTGCCAGCAGCTCCCCAGTACTAGGGCTTAGCACAGATACGCAGTATTTT.

This chain connects TRBV7-9 to TRBJ2-7; 8 bases are shared with TRBD1. In germline, CDR1 is SEHNR, CDR2 FQNEAQ (reference sequence). V lost 5 bases and J lost 5; bases outside the gene matches: 8. There are 14 residues in the CDR3. The CDR3 nucleotides read TGTGCCAGCAGCCCGGGGACAGGCAGCGACGAGCAGTACTTC. This gives the protein CASSPGTGSDEQYF.

The rearrangement joins TRBV5-1 to TRBJ2-1; tentatively, D is TRBD2 (7 bases). The germline V gene has CDR1 SGHRS and CDR2 YFSETQ. V lost 0 bases to trimming and J lost 0 bases, with 16 bases between them. The CDR3 totals 18 residues. The CDR3 nucleotides are TGCGCCAGCAGCTTGGCCCCGGGGGGCATTAGCTCCTACAATGAGCAGTTCTTC. Translated: CASSLAPGGISSYNEQFF.

V gene TRBV18 combines with J gene TRBJ1-3; D call uncertain. Deletions cut 3 bases from V and 0 bases from J, with 12 bases between. Germline V gene data show CDR1 as KGHSH and CDR2 as LQKENI. The CDR3 extends over 16 amino acids. The CDR3 coding sequence is TGTGCCAGCTCACCCAGCGACGGACGCTCTGGAAACACCATATATTTT. The encoded protein is CASSPSDGRSGNTIYF.

This clone is a singleton in its sample. J is TRBJ2-6 and V is TRBV9, with unresolved D. With 4 bases removed from V and 0 bases from J, the gap between germline ends came to 5 bases. CDR3 length equals 14 residues. Germline-derived CDR1 and CDR2 are SGDLS and YYNGEE. In DNA, the CDR3 is TGTGCCAGCAGCATTGGCTCTGGGGCCAACGTCCTGACTTTC. It yields the protein CASSIGSGANVLTF. The entire variable domain, with the rest obtained from reference TRBV9 and TRBJ2-6, is as follows: DSGVTQTPKHLITATGQRVTLRCSPRSGDLSVYWYQQSLDQGLQFLIQYYNGEERAKGNILERFSAQQFPDLHSELNLSSLELGDSALYFCASSIGSGANVLTFGAGSRLTVL.

Regarding this clone: One junction end disagrees with the germline gene, perhaps due to a read error. The chain joins TRBV19 to TRBJ2-7; D might be TRBD1 (5 bases). Germline V gene lookup returns CDR1 LNHDA and CDR2 SQIVND (reference sequence). CDR3 length: 12 residues. The chain's CDR3 is CATKTAAYDQYF. The CDR3 DNA sequence: TGTGCCACCAAGACAGCTGCGTACGACCAGTACTTC.

This clone was detected only a few times. V usage is TRBV25-1 and J usage is TRBJ1-2; 10 positions match TRBD1. After removal of 4 bases from V and 0 bases from J, the junction contained 5 bases not matched to a gene. Germline values: CDR1 MGHDK, CDR2 SYGVNS. This CDR3 has 16 amino acids. The CDR3 region is CASSGTGGRANYGYTF. Written as DNA, the CDR3 is TGTGCCAGCAGTGGGACAGGGGGACGAGCTAACTATGGCTACACCTTC.

This clone is labeled medium-sized. This chain uses TRBV6-4 with TRBJ2-3, with a weak D call TRBD1 (6 bases). CDR3 length: 13 amino acids. Germline values: CDR1 MRHNA, CDR2 SNTAGT. V dropped 6 bases and J dropped 8 bases, with 15 bases sitting between them. The CDR3 DNA is TGTGCCAGCAGCGGGACACTGGACGCTACGCAGTATTTT. Protein sequence: CASSGTLDATQYF.

This clone has only one observation. The chain recombines TRBV2 with TRBJ1-6; D unclear. CDR3 length: 16 residues. V lost 3 bases and J lost 0, with 9 bases in between. Germline V gene lookup returns CDR1 SNHLY and CDR2 FYNNEI. CDR3 amino acids: CASSETPNSYNSPLHF. CDR3 coding DNA: TGTGCCAGCAGTGAGACTCCAAACTCCTATAATTCACCCCTCCACTTT.